Given below is one T cell receptor (beta chain) in context. This sample was included in a study of OX40 agonist ivuxolimab in advanced cancers. Background on the study: Ivuxolimab is an agonistic anti-OX40 (CD134) antibody, and patients were treated with it.

The CDR3 sequence is 18 residues long. Germline V CDR1 and CDR2: MGHRA, YSYEKL. V lost 0 bases, J lost 2 bases, and 18 bases lay in between. Only in-frame clones appear in the TCRdb table, and some are missing; sequencing was by immunoSEQ multiplex PCR. The repertoire holds about 140,000 clones, with just over 90% as singletons. The rearrangement uses TRBV4-1 and TRBJ2-3; D may correspond to TRBD1 or TRBD2 (5 bases each). The material was CD4+ or CD8+ T cells sorted from blood, obtained in a trial of the OX40 agonist ivuxolimab. The clonotype originates from an adult with an advanced solid tumor such as melanoma, head and neck, liver or kidney cancer. DNA for the CDR3: TGCGCCAGCAGCCAAGATCGGATAGAGGGGTTTACCACAGATACGCAGTATTTT. It encodes CASSQDRIEGFTTDTQYF.